The clone carrying this T cell receptor (beta chain) was detected a few times. What it binds is not known. The data originate from a study of beta chain features in type 1 diabetes. The study's findings and limits: In comparison with healthy donors, patients had naive, central memory and Treg TCRB repertoires that appeared more similar. Among patients with Type 1 diabetes, TCRB CDR3s were moderately but significantly shorter in every one of the four CD4+ subsets. Using cDNA template may skew counts toward highly expressing activated cells.

This CDR3 region has 16 residues. Isolated RNA was reverse transcribed in full, so expressed TCRB transcripts were sequenced. Sequenced by immunoSEQ multiplex PCR; TCRdb stores in-frame clones only, minus some. This repertoire shows over 200,000 clones, approximately 10% found once; its top ten account for around 0.018%. The source of this sequence is a man younger than 45 with type 1 diabetes. V and J are TRBV21-1 and TRBJ2-3; the table calls TRBD2, which could not be checked here. TRBV21-1 is shown as a pseudogene. The material sequenced was naive CD4+ T cells from blood. CDR3 bases: TGTGCCAGCAGCAAATGGGGGGGCTATATCCCAGATACGCAGTATTTT. Residues: CASSKWGGYIPDTQYF.